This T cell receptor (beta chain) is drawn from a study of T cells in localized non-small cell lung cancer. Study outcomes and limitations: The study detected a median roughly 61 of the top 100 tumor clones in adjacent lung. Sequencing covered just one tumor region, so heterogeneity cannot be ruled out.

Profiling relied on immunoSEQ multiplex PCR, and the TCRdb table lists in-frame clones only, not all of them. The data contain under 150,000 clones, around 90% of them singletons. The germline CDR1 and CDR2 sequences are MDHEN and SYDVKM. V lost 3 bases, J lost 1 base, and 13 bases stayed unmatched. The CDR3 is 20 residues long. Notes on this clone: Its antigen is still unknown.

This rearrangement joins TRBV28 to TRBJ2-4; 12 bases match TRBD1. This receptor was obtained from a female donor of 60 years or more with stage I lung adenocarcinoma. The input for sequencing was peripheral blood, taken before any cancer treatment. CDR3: CASSFSGRDRGQLAKNIQYF. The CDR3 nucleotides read TGTGCCAGCAGTTTCTCCGGCCGGGACAGGGGGCAATTGGCCAAAAACATTCAGTACTTC.